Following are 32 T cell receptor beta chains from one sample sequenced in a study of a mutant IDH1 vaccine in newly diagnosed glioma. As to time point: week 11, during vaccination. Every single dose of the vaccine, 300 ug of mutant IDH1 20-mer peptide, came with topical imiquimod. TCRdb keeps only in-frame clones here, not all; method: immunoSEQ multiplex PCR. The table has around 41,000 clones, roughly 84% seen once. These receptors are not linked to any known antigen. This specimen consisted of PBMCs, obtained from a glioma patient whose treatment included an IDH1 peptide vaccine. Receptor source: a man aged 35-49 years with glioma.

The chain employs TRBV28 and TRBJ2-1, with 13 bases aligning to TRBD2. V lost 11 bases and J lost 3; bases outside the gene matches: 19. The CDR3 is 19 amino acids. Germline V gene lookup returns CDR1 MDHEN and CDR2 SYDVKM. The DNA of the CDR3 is TGTGCCTCTGAGGTGGACAGAACCCGACTAGCGGGAGGCTACAATGAGCAGTTCTTC. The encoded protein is CASEVDRTRLAGGYNEQFF.

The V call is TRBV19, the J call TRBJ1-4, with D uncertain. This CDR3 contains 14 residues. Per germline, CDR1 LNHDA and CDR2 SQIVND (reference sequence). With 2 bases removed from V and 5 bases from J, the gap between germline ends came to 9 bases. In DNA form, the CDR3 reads TGTGCCAGTAGTATAAGGTCCGAAAATGAAAAACTGTTTTTT. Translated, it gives CASSIRSENEKLFF.

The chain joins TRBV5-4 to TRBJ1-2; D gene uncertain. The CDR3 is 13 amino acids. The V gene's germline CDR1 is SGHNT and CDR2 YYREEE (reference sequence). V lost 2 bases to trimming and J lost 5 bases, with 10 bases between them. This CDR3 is CASSLTALYGYTF. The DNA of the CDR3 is TGTGCCAGCAGCTTAACGGCCCTATATGGCTACACCTTC.

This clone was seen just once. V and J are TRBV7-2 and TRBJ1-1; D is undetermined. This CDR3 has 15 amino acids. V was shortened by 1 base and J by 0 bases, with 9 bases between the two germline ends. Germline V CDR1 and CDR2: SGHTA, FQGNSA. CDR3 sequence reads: CASSLGPSLNTEAFF. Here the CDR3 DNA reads TGTGCCAGCAGCTTAGGTCCCAGCTTGAACACTGAAGCTTTCTTT. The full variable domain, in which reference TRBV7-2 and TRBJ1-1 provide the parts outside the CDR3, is GAGVSQSPSNKVTEKGKDVELRCDPISGHTALYWYRQSLGQGLEFLIYFQGNSAPDKSGLPSDRFSAERTGGSVSTLTIQRTQQEDSAVYLCASSLGPSLNTEAFFGQGTRLTVV.

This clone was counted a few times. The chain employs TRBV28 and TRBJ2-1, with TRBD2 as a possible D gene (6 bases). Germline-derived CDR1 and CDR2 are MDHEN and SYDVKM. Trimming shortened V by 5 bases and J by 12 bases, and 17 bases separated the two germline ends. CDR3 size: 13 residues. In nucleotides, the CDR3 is TGTGCCAGCAGTCCCACCGTCGCGCGGGGGCAGTTCTTC. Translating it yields CASSPTVARGQFF. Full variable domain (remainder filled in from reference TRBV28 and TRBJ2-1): DVKVTQSSRYLVKRTGEKVFLECVQDMDHENMFWYRQDPGLGLRLIYFSYDVKMKEKGDIPEGYSVSREKKERFSLILESASTNQTSMYLCASSPTVARGQFFGPGTRLTVL.

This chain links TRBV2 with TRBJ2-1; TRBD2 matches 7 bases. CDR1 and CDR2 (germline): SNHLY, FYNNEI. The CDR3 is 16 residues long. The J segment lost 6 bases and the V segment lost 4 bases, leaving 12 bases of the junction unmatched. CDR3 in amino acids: CASSARDLGGGNEQFF. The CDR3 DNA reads TGTGCCAGCAGTGCCCGGGACTTGGGCGGGGGCAATGAGCAGTTCTTC. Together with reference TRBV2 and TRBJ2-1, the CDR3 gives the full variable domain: EPEVTQTPSHQVTQMGQEVILRCVPISNHLYFYWYRQILGQKVEFLVSFYNNEISEKSEIFDDQFSVERPDGSNFTLKIRSTKLEDSAMYFCASSARDLGGGNEQFFGPGTRLTVL.

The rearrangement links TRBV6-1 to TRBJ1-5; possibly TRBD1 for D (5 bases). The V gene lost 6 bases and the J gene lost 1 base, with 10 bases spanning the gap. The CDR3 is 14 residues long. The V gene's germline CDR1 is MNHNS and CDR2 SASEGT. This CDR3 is CASRGPGSNQPQHF. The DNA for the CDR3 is TGTGCCAGCAGGGGGCCAGGAAGCAATCAGCCCCAGCATTTT.

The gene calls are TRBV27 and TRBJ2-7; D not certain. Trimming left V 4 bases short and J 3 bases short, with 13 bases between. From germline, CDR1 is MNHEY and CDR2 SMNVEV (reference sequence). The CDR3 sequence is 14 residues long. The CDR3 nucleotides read TGTGCCAGCAGTTCTGCCCGAGAGCGCTACGAGCAGTACTTC. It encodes CASSSARERYEQYF.

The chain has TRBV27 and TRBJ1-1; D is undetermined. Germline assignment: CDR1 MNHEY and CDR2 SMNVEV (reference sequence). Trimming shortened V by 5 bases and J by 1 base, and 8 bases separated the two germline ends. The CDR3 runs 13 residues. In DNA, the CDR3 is TGTGCCAGCAGTGAGGTCCAGAACACTGAAGCTTTCTTT. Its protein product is CASSEVQNTEAFF.

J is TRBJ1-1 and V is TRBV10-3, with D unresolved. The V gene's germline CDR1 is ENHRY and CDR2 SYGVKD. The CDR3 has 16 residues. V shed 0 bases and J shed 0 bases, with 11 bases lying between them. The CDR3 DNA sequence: TGTGCCATCAGTGAGTCGTCCGGCCGGGTGAACACTGAAGCTTTCTTT. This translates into CAISESSGRVNTEAFF.

CDR3 region: CASSQSGGYSTDTQYF. DNA of the CDR3: TGCGCCAGCAGCCAGAGCGGGGGTTATAGCACAGATACGCAGTATTTT. The chain uses TRBV4-3 and TRBJ2-3; 8 nucleotides align to TRBD2. J lost 0 bases, V lost 3 bases, and 5 bases had no gene match. In germline, CDR1 is LGHNA, CDR2 YSLEER. There are 16 residues in the CDR3.

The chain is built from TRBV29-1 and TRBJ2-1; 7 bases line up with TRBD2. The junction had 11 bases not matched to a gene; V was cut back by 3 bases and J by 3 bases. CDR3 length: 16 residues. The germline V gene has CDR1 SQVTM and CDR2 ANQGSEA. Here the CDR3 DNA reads TGCAGCGTTGAGTTTTTTACGGGAGGAAACTACAATGAGCAGTTCTTC. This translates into CSVEFFTGGNYNEQFF.

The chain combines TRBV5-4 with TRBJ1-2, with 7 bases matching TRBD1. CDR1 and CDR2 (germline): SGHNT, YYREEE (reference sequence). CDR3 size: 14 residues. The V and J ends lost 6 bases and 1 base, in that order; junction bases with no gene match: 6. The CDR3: CASKGGQINYGYTF. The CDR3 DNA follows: TGTGCCAGCAAGGGGGGACAGATTAACTATGGCTACACCTTC.

DNA of the CDR3: TGTGCCAGCAGCTCGAACAGGGACGCCTACGAGCAGTACTTC. Translating it yields CASSSNRDAYEQYF. The chain joins TRBV7-7 to TRBJ2-7; D possibly corresponds to TRBD1 (6 bases). The CDR3 runs to 14 residues. V was cut by 4 bases and J by 2 bases, with 12 bases left in between. Germline CDR1 and CDR2: SSHAT and FNYEAQ (reference sequence).

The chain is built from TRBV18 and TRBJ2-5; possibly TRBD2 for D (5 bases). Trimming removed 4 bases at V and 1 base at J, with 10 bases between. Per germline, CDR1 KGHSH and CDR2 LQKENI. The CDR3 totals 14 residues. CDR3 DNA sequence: TGTGCCAGCTCACGCCGGGAATTCCAAGAGACCCAGTACTTC. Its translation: CASSRREFQETQYF.

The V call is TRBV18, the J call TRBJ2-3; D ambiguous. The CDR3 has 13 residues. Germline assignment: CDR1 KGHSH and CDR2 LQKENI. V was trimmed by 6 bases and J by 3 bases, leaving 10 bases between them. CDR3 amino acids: CASSSDGTDTQYF. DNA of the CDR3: TGTGCCAGCTCGTCGGACGGTACAGATACGCAGTATTTT. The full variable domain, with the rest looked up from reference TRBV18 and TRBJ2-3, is NAGVMQNPRHLVRRRGQEARLRCSPMKGHSHVYWYRQLPEEGLKFMVYLQKENIIDESGMPKERFSAEFPKEGPSILRIQQVVRGDSAAYFCASSSDGTDTQYFGPGTRLTVL.

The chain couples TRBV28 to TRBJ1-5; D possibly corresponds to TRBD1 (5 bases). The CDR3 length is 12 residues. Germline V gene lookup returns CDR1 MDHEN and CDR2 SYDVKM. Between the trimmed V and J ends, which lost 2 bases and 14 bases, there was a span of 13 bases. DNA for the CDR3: TGTGCCAGCAGTTTAGGGCAGGGACCGAAGCATTTT. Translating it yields CASSLGQGPKHF.

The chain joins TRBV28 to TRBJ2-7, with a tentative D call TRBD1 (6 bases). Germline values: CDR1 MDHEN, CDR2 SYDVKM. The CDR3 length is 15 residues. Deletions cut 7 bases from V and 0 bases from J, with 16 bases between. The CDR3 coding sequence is TGTGCCAGCACACCCGGGACATCGAGCTCCTACGAGCAGTACTTC. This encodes CASTPGTSSSYEQYF.

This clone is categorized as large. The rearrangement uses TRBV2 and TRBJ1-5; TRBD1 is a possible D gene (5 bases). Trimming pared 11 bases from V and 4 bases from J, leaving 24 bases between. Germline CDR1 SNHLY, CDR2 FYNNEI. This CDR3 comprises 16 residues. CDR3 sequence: CAVRATRDGFNQPQHF. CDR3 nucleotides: TGTGCCGTCCGAGCCACTCGGGACGGATTTAATCAGCCCCAGCATTTT.

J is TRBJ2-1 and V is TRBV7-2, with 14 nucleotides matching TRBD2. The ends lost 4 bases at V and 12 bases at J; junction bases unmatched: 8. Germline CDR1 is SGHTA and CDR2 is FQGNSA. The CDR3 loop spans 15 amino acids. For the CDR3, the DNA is TGTGCCAGCAGCTGGAGGACTAGCGGGAGGTTGGGGCAGTTCTTC. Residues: CASSWRTSGRLGQFF.

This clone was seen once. The CDR3 nucleotides are TGTGCCAGCAGTGACCTCGGAGGGTCCCGCTCCTACGAGCAGTACTTC. Translating gives CASSDLGGSRSYEQYF. The J gene is TRBJ2-7, the V gene TRBV6-1; D may be TRBD2 (6 bases). This CDR3 is built from 16 residues. Trimming removed 3 bases at V and 0 bases at J, with 15 bases between. From germline, CDR1 is MNHNS and CDR2 SASEGT.

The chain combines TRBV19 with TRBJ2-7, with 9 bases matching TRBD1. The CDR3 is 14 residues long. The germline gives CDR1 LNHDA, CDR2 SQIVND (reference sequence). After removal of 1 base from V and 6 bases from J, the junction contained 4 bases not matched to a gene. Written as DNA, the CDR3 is TGTGCCAGTAGTATAGTGGGACAGGGCAGCGAGCAGTACTTC. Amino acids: CASSIVGQGSEQYF.

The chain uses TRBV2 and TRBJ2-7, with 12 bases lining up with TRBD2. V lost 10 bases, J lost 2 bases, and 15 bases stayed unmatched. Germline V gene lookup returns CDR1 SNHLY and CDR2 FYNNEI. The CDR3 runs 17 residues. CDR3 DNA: TGTGCCATCGACCAGGGACTAGCGGGCCCCGGCGCCTACGAGCAGTACTTC. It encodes CAIDQGLAGPGAYEQYF.

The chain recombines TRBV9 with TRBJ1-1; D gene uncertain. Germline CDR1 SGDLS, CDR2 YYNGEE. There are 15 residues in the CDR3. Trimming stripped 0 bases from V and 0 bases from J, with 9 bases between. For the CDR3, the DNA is TGTGCCAGCAGCGTAGCTCAGGTGATGAACACTGAAGCTTTCTTT. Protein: CASSVAQVMNTEAFF.

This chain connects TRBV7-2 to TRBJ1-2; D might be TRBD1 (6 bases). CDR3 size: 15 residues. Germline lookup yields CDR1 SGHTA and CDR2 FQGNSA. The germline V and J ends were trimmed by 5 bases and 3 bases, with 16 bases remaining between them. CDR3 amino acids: CASSRYTGTDYGYTF. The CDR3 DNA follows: TGTGCCAGCAGCCGTTATACAGGGACGGACTATGGCTACACCTTC.

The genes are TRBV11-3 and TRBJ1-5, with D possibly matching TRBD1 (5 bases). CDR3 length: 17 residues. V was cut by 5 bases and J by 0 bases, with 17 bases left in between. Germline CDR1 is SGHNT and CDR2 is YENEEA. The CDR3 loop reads CASSPRPKTVSNQPQHF. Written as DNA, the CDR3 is TGTGCCAGCAGCCCCCGCCCAAAGACAGTTAGCAATCAGCCCCAGCATTTT.

In DNA form, the CDR3 reads TGCAGCGTTGAAGGACAGGGCGAGGGCTACACCTTC. Translating it yields CSVEGQGEGYTF. The gene calls are TRBV29-1 and TRBJ1-2; TRBD1 matches 7 bases. J was trimmed by 8 bases and V by 1 base; bases with no gene match: 4. CDR3 length equals 12 residues. CDR1 is SQVTM and CDR2 is ANQGSEA in the germline V gene.

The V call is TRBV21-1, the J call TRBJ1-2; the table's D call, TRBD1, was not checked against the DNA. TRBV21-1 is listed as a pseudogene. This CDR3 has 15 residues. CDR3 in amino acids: CASSKGQGIFLGYTF. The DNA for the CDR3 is TGTGCCAGCAGCAAAGGACAGGGGATTTTCCTAGGCTACACCTTC.

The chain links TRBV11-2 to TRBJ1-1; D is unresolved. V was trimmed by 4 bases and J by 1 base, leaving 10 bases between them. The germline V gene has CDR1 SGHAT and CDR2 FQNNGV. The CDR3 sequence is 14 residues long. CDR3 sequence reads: CASSSLGPNTEAFF. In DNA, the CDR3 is TGTGCCAGCAGCTCCCTCGGCCCGAACACTGAAGCTTTCTTT.

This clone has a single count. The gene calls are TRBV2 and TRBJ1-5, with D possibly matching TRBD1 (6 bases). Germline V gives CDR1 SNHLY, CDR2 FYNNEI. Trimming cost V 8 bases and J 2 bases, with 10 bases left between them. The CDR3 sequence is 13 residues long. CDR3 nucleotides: TGTGCCAGCTCTTGGACAGGCAATCAGCCCCAGCATTTT. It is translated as CASSWTGNQPQHF.

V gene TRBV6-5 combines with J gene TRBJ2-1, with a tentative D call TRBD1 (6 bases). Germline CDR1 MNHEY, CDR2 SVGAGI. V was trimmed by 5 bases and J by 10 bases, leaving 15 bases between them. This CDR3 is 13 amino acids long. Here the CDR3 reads CASSRNTGTEQFF. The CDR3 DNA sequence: TGTGCCAGCAGTCGAAATACCGGGACAGAGCAGTTCTTC.

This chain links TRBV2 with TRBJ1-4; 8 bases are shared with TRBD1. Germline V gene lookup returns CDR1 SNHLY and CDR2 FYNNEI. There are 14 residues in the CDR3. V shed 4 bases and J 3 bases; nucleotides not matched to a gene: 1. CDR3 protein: CASSGRGPNEKLFF. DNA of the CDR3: TGTGCCAGCAGTGGCAGGGGGCCTAATGAAAAACTGTTTTTT.